This T cell receptor beta chain was identified in a study of CD4 T cells in relation to SARS-CoV-2 and coronaviruses. Overall study: TCR beta CDR3s were sequenced after roughly nine-day antigen culture of PBMCs. Controls used an HIV-1 Nef peptide pool or no peptide.

Overall study results and limits: In about 65% of donors, memory CD4+ clonotypes crossrecognized SARS-CoV-2 and at least one common cold coronavirus spike. Crossreactivity was assessed only for spike protein, not other viral proteins.

A note on this clone: What it binds is not known.

In germline, CDR1 is MNHNS, CDR2 SASEGT. The CDR3 spans 15 residues. V was pared by 2 bases and J by 1 base, with 11 bases between. Produced via immunoSEQ multiplex PCR; TCRdb's table is partial and in-frame only. The data contain approximately 20,000 clones, approximately 82% of them singletons. Before the COVID-19 pandemic, during about 2011-2019, CD4+ T cells were taken from unexposed donors. Isolation of CD4+ T cells took place after about 9 days in culture. The J gene is TRBJ1-1, the V gene TRBV6-1, with no clear D. The clonotype comes from a human donor in good health. The sequencing input was CD4+ T cells from PBMCs, cultured in vitro. The CDR3: CASSEHLGRNTEAFF. DNA for the CDR3: TGTGCCAGCAGTGAACATCTAGGGAGGAACACTGAAGCTTTCTTT.